This T cell receptor (beta chain) originates from a study of radiotherapy plus CTLA-4 blockade in lung cancer. Study-wide results and caveats: An expansion of tumor-derived TCR clones occurred in blood after radiotherapy plus ipilimumab. Early clonal dynamics of blood T cells, together with interferon-beta, were reported as the best response predictor.

The method was immunoSEQ multiplex PCR; TCRdb's version includes in-frame clones alone and lacks a portion of them. The data contain about 80,000 clones, roughly 79% of them singletons. V was clipped by 3 bases and J by 8 bases, with 17 bases between them. This CDR3 has 15 amino acids. Germline CDR1 reads MNHEY; CDR2 reads SMNVEV (reference sequence). Details on this clone: What it binds is not known.

Sequenced material: peripheral blood, taken from a patient treated with radiotherapy plus ipilimumab. This rearrangement joins TRBV27 to TRBJ2-4; perhaps TRBD1 as D (6 bases). The receptor was isolated from a human donor with non-small cell lung cancer whose response to radiotherapy plus ipilimumab could not be evaluated. Some clones in this sample may be carry-over from other donors' samples. CDR3: CASSFWGQLGDIQYF. The CDR3, as DNA: TGTGCCAGCAGTTTTTGGGGACAATTAGGAGACATTCAGTACTTC.